Included here is one T cell receptor (beta chain) sequence, with context. The record originates from a study of cytomegalovirus exposure and HLA in healthy donors. The CDR3 loop spans 16 amino acids. Trimming shortened V by 4 bases and J by 8 bases, and 22 bases separated the two germline ends. CDR1 SGHDT and CDR2 YYEEEE come from the germline V gene. The PCR employed 60 Vbeta primers together with 13 Jbeta primers. Libraries were prepared by immunoSEQ multiplex PCR; TCRdb keeps only in-frame clonotypes and omits some of them. The listing contains 35,000 to 45,000 clones. Specimen: PBMCs. The chain employs TRBV5-6 and TRBJ2-1, with D unclear. The TCR sequence derives from a male donor in good health and CMV-seronegative. CDR3 nucleotides: TGTGCCAGCAGCCCCAGGTCCCTTAGATATATCTATGAGCAGTTCTTC. The encoded protein is CASSPRSLRYIYEQFF. Looking up the rest from reference TRBV5-6 and TRBJ2-1 gives the full variable domain: DAGVTQSPTHLIKTRGQQVTLRCSPKSGHDTVSWYQQALGQGPQFIFQYYEEEERQRGNFPDRFSGHQFPNYSSELNVNALLLGDSALYLCASSPRSLRYIYEQFFGPGTRLTVL.